This T cell receptor (beta chain) emerged from a study of vaccination effects on CD4 cells after COVID-19. Study-level information: Sampling occurred a median 72 days post second dose, range 14 to 241.

Whole-study findings and limits: Infection- and vaccine-induced clones contracted markedly late after vaccination. Only 1 of 255 vaccine-induced clones from healthy vaccinees cross-reacted with common cold coronaviruses.

TCRdb's table, derived via immunoSEQ multiplex PCR, lists solely in-frame clones and lacks some. The repertoire consists of about 24,000 clones, with over 75% occurring once and the leading ten covering about 25%. Worth noting for this clone: Its antigen is unidentified.

Prior to sequencing, the ViraFEST assay stimulated PBMC with viral peptide pools, which expanded the antigen-specific CD4+ T cells. Cultured cells yielded isolated CD4+ T cells after around 9 days. All participants had two doses of either the BNT162b2 or mRNA-1273 vaccine. Cells had half their medium changed to IL-2 medium on days 3 and 7. Sequences were derived from CD4+ T cells from PBMCs cultured with HCoV-NL63 spike peptides, sampled after COVID-19 vaccination. This receptor was identified in a human donor who received a COVID-19 vaccine.

The CDR3 DNA reads TGTGCCAGCAGCCTGGGCGCAGATACGCAGTATTTT. It encodes CASSLGADTQYF. V gene TRBV7-9 combines with J gene TRBJ2-3; D gene ambiguous. Germline V gene data show CDR1 as SEHNR and CDR2 as FQNEAQ (reference sequence). Trimming left V 5 bases short and J 4 bases short, with 7 bases between. The CDR3 is 12 residues long. Full variable domain (remainder filled in from reference TRBV7-9 and TRBJ2-3): DTGVSQNPRHKITKRGQNVTFRCDPISEHNRLYWYRQTLGQGPEFLTYFQNEAQLEKSRLLSDRFSAERPKGSFSTLEIQRTEQGDSAMYLCASSLGADTQYFGPGTRLTVL.